Each of the 18 T cell receptor beta chains below was sequenced from the same sample in a study of T cell repertoires in cytomegalovirus infection. TCRdb re-analysed the reads in MiXCR, keeping a single row per CDR3 protein. In the table there are hundreds of thousands of distinct CDR3 sequences, roughly a sixth of which are singletons. Sequencing was performed on PBMCs. These receptors were collected from a human donor in good health (CMV status not recorded). Some clones in this sample may be carry-over from other donors' samples.

This clonotype showed up just once. The rearrangement uses TRBV19 and TRBJ1-5, with D possibly matching TRBD1 (5 bases). The germline CDR1 and CDR2 sequences are LNHDA and SQIVND (reference sequence). The CDR3 sequence is 16 residues long. The V gene lost 5 bases and the J gene lost 3 bases, with 17 bases spanning the gap. CDR3 bases: TGTGCCAGTAGTCGGGACCCCGAGGGTTTCAATCAGCCCCAGCATTTT. Protein: CASSRDPEGFNQPQHF.

This clonotype was recorded many times. V usage is TRBV7-2 and J usage is TRBJ2-1; D gene unclear. The CDR3 runs to 12 residues. Trimming shortened V by 4 bases and J by 8 bases, and 9 bases separated the two germline ends. The germline CDR1 and CDR2 sequences are SGHTA and FQGNSA. The CDR3 DNA follows: TGTGCCAGCAGCTCATTGAGGTATGAGCAGTTCTTC. It is translated as CASSSLRYEQFF.

CDR3 sequence reads: CASSLAGFFAGDLNTEAFF. The CDR3 nucleotides read TGTGCCAGCAGCTTGGCCGGTTTTTTCGCGGGGGACCTGAACACTGAAGCTTTCTTT. J is TRBJ1-1 and V is TRBV5-4, with TRBD1 as a possible D gene (5 bases). The ends were cut back, 0 bases at V and 0 bases at J, with 21 bases in the middle. Germline V CDR1 and CDR2: SGHNT, YYREEE (reference sequence). The CDR3 loop spans 19 amino acids.

The rearrangement uses TRBV4-3 and TRBJ2-7, with 7 bases aligning to TRBD1. Looked up from germline, CDR1 is LGHNA and CDR2 is YSLEER. The CDR3 has 15 amino acids. V lost 3 bases and J lost 0; bases outside the gene matches: 5. This CDR3 reads CASSQTTGDSYEQYF. The CDR3 DNA reads TGCGCCAGCAGCCAGACAACAGGGGACTCCTACGAGCAGTACTTC.

Ten or more counts support this clonotype. V is TRBV7-2 and J is TRBJ2-5; 9 bases align to TRBD1. CDR1 and CDR2 from the germline V gene are SGHTA and FQGNSA. The length of the CDR3 is 13 residues. With 5 bases clipped from V and 13 bases from J, the junction kept 11 bases outside the gene matches. CDR3 nucleotide sequence: TGTGCCAGCAGCCCGGGACAGGGTTTAGCGACGTACTTC. It encodes CASSPGQGLATYF. Filled out from reference TRBV7-2 and TRBJ2-5, the complete variable domain reads GAGVSQSPSNKVTEKGKDVELRCDPISGHTALYWYRQSLGQGLEFLIYFQGNSAPDKSGLPSDRFSAERTGGSVSTLTIQRTQQEDSAVYLCASSPGQGLATYFGPGTRLLVL.

Here the CDR3 DNA reads TGTGCCAGCAGTTATCCCGGGACAGGCGATTACGAGCAGTACTTC. Amino acid sequence: CASSYPGTGDYEQYF. The rearrangement links TRBV6-2 or TRBV6-3 to TRBJ2-7; TRBD1 matches at 8 bases. Germline lookup yields CDR1 MNHEY and CDR2 SVGEGT. This CDR3 is built from 15 residues. The V segment lost 3 bases and the J segment 4 bases; nucleotides outside the gene matches: 8.

The sample holds a few counts of this clonotype. This chain joins TRBV10-3 and TRBJ2-3; D gene unclear. The V gene's germline CDR1 is ENHRY and CDR2 SYGVKD. The CDR3 is 14 residues long. The ends were cut back, 6 bases at V and 1 base at J, with 11 bases in the middle. DNA for the CDR3: TGTGCCATCAGCGAGGATCTGGGCACAGATACGCAGTATTTT. Translation gives CAISEDLGTDTQYF.

This clonotype appeared a few times. The gene calls are TRBV11-2 and TRBJ2-2; TRBD1 is a possible D gene (6 bases). Trimming removed 3 bases from V and 3 bases from J, with 8 bases in between. Germline CDR1 reads SGHAT; CDR2 reads FQNNGV. This CDR3 region has 14 residues. In nucleotides, the CDR3 is TGTGCCAGCAGCTTGGACAGTGACACCGGGGAGCTGTTTTTT. Translating it yields CASSLDSDTGELFF.

This clonotype was detected many times. The chain uses TRBV7-2 and TRBJ2-1; no firm D call. The V gene lost 1 base and the J gene lost 0 bases, with 16 bases spanning the gap. The CDR3 has 18 residues. Germline assignment: CDR1 SGHTA and CDR2 FQGNSA. This chain's CDR3 is CASSLVPLLLDSYNEQFF. The CDR3, as DNA: TGTGCCAGCAGCTTAGTCCCCCTACTGTTGGACTCCTACAATGAGCAGTTCTTC. The whole variable domain, remainder taken from reference TRBV7-2 and TRBJ2-1, is GAGVSQSPSNKVTEKGKDVELRCDPISGHTALYWYRQSLGQGLEFLIYFQGNSAPDKSGLPSDRFSAERTGGSVSTLTIQRTQQEDSAVYLCASSLVPLLLDSYNEQFFGPGTRLTVL.

The sample holds many counts of this clonotype. The V and J genes are TRBV27 and TRBJ1-1, with 7 bases aligning to TRBD1. The J segment lost 0 bases and the V segment lost 2 bases, leaving 12 bases of the junction unmatched. The CDR3 extends over 18 amino acids. The germline gives CDR1 MNHEY, CDR2 SMNVEV (reference sequence). CDR3 sequence: CASSLRGGGARMNTEAFF. CDR3 nucleotide sequence: TGTGCCAGCAGTTTAAGGGGAGGGGGCGCGAGGATGAACACTGAAGCTTTCTTT.

J is TRBJ2-5 and V is TRBV20-1; 9 nucleotides agree with TRBD2. Per the germline V gene, CDR1 is DFQATT and CDR2 is SNEGSKA (reference sequence). The CDR3 is 15 amino acids. The V segment lost 1 base and the J segment 2 bases; nucleotides outside the gene matches: 5. The CDR3: CSARGGLAGQETQYF. The CDR3 coding sequence is TGCAGTGCTAGAGGTGGCCTAGCGGGGCAAGAGACCCAGTACTTC.

This clonotype was picked up many times. This sequence joins TRBV7-8 and TRBJ2-2; D ambiguous. V lost 3 bases and J lost 2, with 7 bases in between. Germline CDR1 is SGHVS and CDR2 is FQNEAQ. This CDR3 comprises 14 residues. The CDR3: CASSFNINTGELFF. In DNA, the CDR3 is TGTGCCAGCAGCTTCAACATCAACACCGGGGAGCTGTTTTTT.

CDR3 loop: CSVEEGSAEAFF. The CDR3 DNA follows: TGCAGCGTTGAAGAGGGGTCAGCTGAAGCTTTCTTT. The chain uses TRBV29-1 and TRBJ1-1; D is unclear. Looked up from germline, CDR1 is SQVTM and CDR2 is ANQGSEA. Trimming stripped 0 bases from V and 6 bases from J, with 8 bases between. This CDR3 is 12 amino acids long.

The rearrangement joins TRBV12-3 or TRBV12-4 to TRBJ2-6, with a possible D match to TRBD1 (6 bases). The CDR3 length is 14 residues. Trimming stripped 8 bases from V and 4 bases from J, with 12 bases between. The CDR3 protein is CASLVGAGANVLTF. The CDR3, as DNA: TGTGCCAGCCTCGTGGGGGCGGGGGCCAACGTCCTGACTTTC.

This clonotype came up a few times. The chain has TRBV20-1 and TRBJ1-5; D is unclear. The CDR3 spans 13 residues. Germline-derived CDR1 and CDR2 are DFQATT and SNEGSKA (reference sequence). The ends were cut back, 3 bases at V and 2 bases at J, with 8 bases in the middle. The CDR3 DNA reads as TGCAGTGCTAGTTCGGCGGGCAATCAGCCCCAGCATTTT. Translated, it gives CSASSAGNQPQHF.

This clonotype has more than one count but fewer than ten. The chain employs TRBV2 and TRBJ1-1, with D possibly TRBD1 on 5 matching bases. Per the germline V gene, CDR1 is SNHLY and CDR2 is FYNNEI. Trimming pared 6 bases from V and 1 base from J, leaving 9 bases between. This CDR3 is 13 amino acids long. CDR3 residues: CASRSGTNTEAFF. CDR3 in DNA: TGTGCCAGCAGATCCGGGACGAACACTGAAGCTTTCTTT.

The chain couples TRBV4-2 to TRBJ2-1, with 12 bases that match TRBD2. The CDR3 sequence is 18 residues long. Germline V lookup: CDR1 LGHNA, CDR2 YNFKEQ. With 0 bases clipped from V and 10 bases from J, the junction kept 13 bases outside the gene matches. The CDR3 is CASSQDFKTSGGPREQFF. As DNA, the CDR3 is TGTGCCAGCAGCCAAGATTTTAAGACTAGCGGGGGCCCTAGGGAGCAGTTCTTC.

The rearrangement links TRBV27 to TRBJ1-6; TRBD1 matches at 8 bases. The V and J ends lost 10 bases and 5 bases, in that order; junction bases with no gene match: 7. The CDR3 loop spans 14 amino acids. Per germline, CDR1 MNHEY and CDR2 SMNVEV (reference sequence). The CDR3 reads CATRTGWDNSPLHF. In DNA, the CDR3 is TGTGCCACCCGGACAGGGTGGGATAATTCACCCCTCCACTTT.